These 22 T cell receptor beta chains came from one sample sequenced in a study of T cell responses to AZD1222 COVID-19 vaccine. Assay: immunoSEQ multiplex PCR; the TCRdb copy retains only in-frame clones and omits some. The table includes about 150,000 clones, approximately 91% detected once. The material was peripheral blood, obtained 28 days after the second AZD1222 dose. These receptors came from an adult who received the AZD1222 COVID-19 vaccine.

The chain uses TRBV5-4 and TRBJ1-2; maybe TRBD1 (6 bases). The CDR3 covers 15 residues. V was shortened by 0 bases and J by 5 bases, with 14 bases between the two germline ends. Germline assignment: CDR1 SGHNT and CDR2 YYREEE (reference sequence). CDR3 nucleotide sequence: TGTGCCAGCAGCTTGGTTGGGGGGGCGCGGTATGGCTACACCTTC. It translates to CASSLVGGARYGYTF.

This clone occurred a few times. V is TRBV7-8 and J is TRBJ2-7; 7 bases agree with TRBD1. J gave up 3 bases and V 0 bases, and 5 bases lay outside the gene matches. This CDR3 comprises 15 residues. The germline V gene encodes CDR1 SGHVS and CDR2 FQNEAQ. The CDR3 is CASSLARTGLYEQYF. As DNA, the CDR3 is TGTGCCAGCAGCTTAGCAAGGACAGGTCTCTACGAGCAGTACTTC.

The chain couples TRBV5-4 to TRBJ2-5; TRBD2 matches at 13 bases. The CDR3 contains 16 residues. The germline gives CDR1 SGHNT, CDR2 YYREEE (reference sequence). V lost 4 bases to trimming and J lost 1 base; unmatched junction nucleotides: 4. As DNA, the CDR3 is TGTGCCAGCAGCCGGGGACTAGCGGGGACCCAAGAGACCCAGTACTTC. It translates to CASSRGLAGTQETQYF.

This chain joins TRBV7-3 and TRBJ2-2; 14 bases map to TRBD2. The V gene end was trimmed by 5 bases and the J gene end by 4 bases; junction bases not matched to a gene: 3. This CDR3 has 16 amino acids. Germline V CDR1 and CDR2: SGHTA, FQGTGA. The CDR3 sequence is CASSATSGRVTGELFF. The CDR3 bases are TGTGCCAGCAGCGCGACTAGCGGGAGGGTCACCGGGGAGCTGTTTTTT.

The V call is TRBV28, the J call TRBJ1-2; a possible D gene is TRBD1 (5 bases). The CDR3 loop spans 14 amino acids. V was clipped by 6 bases and J by 4 bases, with 15 bases between them. CDR1 and CDR2 (germline): MDHEN, SYDVKM. The CDR3 protein is CASSRRAGTYGYTF. The CDR3 nucleotides are TGTGCCAGCAGCCGACGGGCAGGGACCTATGGCTACACCTTC.

V is TRBV7-3 and J is TRBJ1-1; D not certain. The CDR3 contains 14 residues. The V gene lost 0 bases and the J gene lost 1 base, with 6 bases spanning the gap. Germline V gene data show CDR1 as SGHTA and CDR2 as FQGTGA. CDR3 coding DNA: TGTGCCAGCAGCTTAACGAGAGGGAACACTGAAGCTTTCTTT. The encoded protein is CASSLTRGNTEAFF.

The V and J genes are TRBV25-1 and TRBJ2-1; the match to TRBD2 covers 7 bases. CDR3 length: 15 amino acids. With 0 bases clipped from V and 6 bases from J, the junction kept 5 bases outside the gene matches. CDR1 and CDR2 from the germline V gene are MGHDK and SYGVNS. The CDR3 loop reads CASSEYASGSNEQFF. CDR3 DNA sequence: TGTGCCAGCAGTGAATATGCTAGCGGATCCAATGAGCAGTTCTTC.

The rearrangement links TRBV11-2 to TRBJ1-6; TRBD1 matches at 8 bases. The CDR3 sequence is 16 residues long. From germline, CDR1 is SGHAT and CDR2 FQNNGV. The trim removed 4 bases at V and 10 bases at J, leaving 12 bases unmatched. The CDR3 DNA reads as TGTGCCAGCAGCTCCCCGACAGGGGTAGGTGGGTCACCCCTCCACTTT. The encoded protein is CASSSPTGVGGSPLHF.

The J gene is TRBJ1-6, the V gene TRBV7-2; the D gene is possibly TRBD1 (6 bases). The CDR3 runs to 15 residues. Germline assignment: CDR1 SGHTA and CDR2 FQGNSA. V lost 2 bases, J lost 9 bases, and 14 bases lay in between. The CDR3 DNA follows: TGTGCCAGCAGCTTAAGTATGGGGGCCATTTCACCCCTCCACTTT. It codes for CASSLSMGAISPLHF.

CDR3 in amino acids: CASSPRDLYGYTF. The CDR3 bases are TGTGCCAGCAGCCCCCGGGACCTCTATGGCTACACCTTC. The V call is TRBV7-9, the J call TRBJ1-2; perhaps TRBD1 as D (5 bases). CDR1 is SEHNR, CDR2 FQNEAQ, per germline (reference sequence). V gave up 5 bases and J gave up 4 bases, with 11 bases separating them. CDR3 length equals 13 residues.

The V and J genes are TRBV5-1 and TRBJ1-5; D perhaps matches TRBD1 (5 bases). This CDR3 has 15 amino acids. V was trimmed by 4 bases and J by 0 bases, leaving 11 bases between them. Germline loops: CDR1 SGHRS, CDR2 YFSETQ. This CDR3 is CASSEGTSSNQPQHF. The DNA for the CDR3 is TGCGCCAGCAGCGAAGGGACTTCTAGCAATCAGCCCCAGCATTTT.

The chain carries TRBV7-9 and TRBJ1-6; D perhaps matches TRBD1 (6 bases). This CDR3 region has 14 residues. Germline loops: CDR1 SEHNR, CDR2 FQNEAQ (reference sequence). The germline V and J ends were trimmed by 1 base and 10 bases, with 11 bases remaining between them. In DNA, the CDR3 is TGTGCCAGCAGCTTAGGTCCCCAGGGGTCACCCCTCCACTTT. Amino acids: CASSLGPQGSPLHF.

The chain has TRBV10-1 and TRBJ1-1; the D gene is possibly TRBD1 (6 bases). Trimming shortened V by 6 bases and J by 4 bases, and 12 bases separated the two germline ends. This CDR3 is 13 amino acids long. Germline CDR1 WNHNN, CDR2 SYGVQD (reference sequence). For the CDR3, the DNA is TGCGCCAGCAGGGACAGCAGGGGCACTGAAGCTTTCTTT. Protein product: CASRDSRGTEAFF.

This clone occurred a few times. This rearrangement joins TRBV4-1 to TRBJ1-6, with a tentative D call TRBD1 (5 bases). The CDR3 contains 16 residues. The V end was cut by 4 bases, the J end by 7 bases, with 17 bases between. CDR1 is MGHRA, CDR2 YSYEKL, per germline. The CDR3 loop reads CASSRVGRERNSPLHF. The CDR3 nucleotides are TGCGCCAGCAGCCGGGTGGGCAGGGAACGGAATTCACCCCTCCACTTT.

This clone was seen a single time. J is TRBJ2-1 and V is TRBV2; 7 bases agree with TRBD2. With V trimmed by 4 bases and J by 0 bases, 12 bases remained unmatched. CDR3 length: 18 amino acids. Germline values: CDR1 SNHLY, CDR2 FYNNEI. CDR3 amino acids: CASSGVLATFHSYNEQFF. The CDR3 coding sequence is TGTGCCAGCAGTGGGGTACTAGCGACATTCCACTCCTACAATGAGCAGTTCTTC. Filled out from reference TRBV2 and TRBJ2-1, the complete variable domain reads EPEVTQTPSHQVTQMGQEVILRCVPISNHLYFYWYRQILGQKVEFLVSFYNNEISEKSEIFDDQFSVERPDGSNFTLKIRSTKLEDSAMYFCASSGVLATFHSYNEQFFGPGTRLTVL.

The rearrangement uses TRBV11-2 and TRBJ1-5; D is unresolved. This CDR3 is 15 amino acids long. Trimming stripped 6 bases from V and 3 bases from J, with 15 bases between. In germline, CDR1 is SGHAT, CDR2 FQNNGV. CDR3 DNA: TGTGCCAGCAGTCTAGGAGGGCTGGACAATCAGCCCCAGCATTTT. As protein: CASSLGGLDNQPQHF.

The gene calls are TRBV20-1 and TRBJ2-1, with D perhaps being TRBD1 or TRBD2 (5 bases each). Germline CDR1 DFQATT, CDR2 SNEGSKA (reference sequence). The CDR3 is 13 residues long. V was clipped by 4 bases and J by 5 bases, with 12 bases between them. The CDR3 protein is CSANEGPHNEQFF. The CDR3 bases are TGCAGTGCTAATGAGGGGCCCCACAATGAGCAGTTCTTC.

The V and J genes are TRBV7-9 and TRBJ2-7; tentative D call: TRBD2 (5 bases). V gave up 2 bases and J gave up 2 bases, with 10 bases separating them. CDR3 size: 14 residues. The germline CDR1 and CDR2 sequences are SEHNR and FQNEAQ (reference sequence). In DNA, the CDR3 is TGTGCCAGCAGCTTAAGCGGTACAGCCTACGAGCAGTACTTC. Protein sequence: CASSLSGTAYEQYF. The variable domain in full, with the rest retrieved from reference TRBV7-9 and TRBJ2-7, is DTGVSQNPRHKITKRGQNVTFRCDPISEHNRLYWYRQTLGQGPEFLTYFQNEAQLEKSRLLSDRFSAERPKGSFSTLEIQRTEQGDSAMYLCASSLSGTAYEQYFGPGTRLTVT.

The chain couples TRBV5-1 to TRBJ2-5; 9 bases are a match to TRBD1. V shed 2 bases and J 5 bases; nucleotides not matched to a gene: 7. This CDR3 comprises 15 residues. The germline V gene has CDR1 SGHRS and CDR2 YFSETQ. The CDR3, as DNA: TGCGCCAGCAGCTTCGGCCAGACAGGGGGTGAGACCCAGTACTTC. Amino acids: CASSFGQTGGETQYF.

The V gene is TRBV6-2 or TRBV6-3, the J gene TRBJ1-6; 7 nucleotides align to TRBD1. The ends lost 0 bases at V and 6 bases at J; junction bases unmatched: 5. The length of the CDR3 is 16 residues. Germline loops: CDR1 MNHEY, CDR2 SVGEGT. CDR3: CASSYSRQGRNSPLHF. The DNA for the CDR3 is TGTGCCAGCAGTTACTCGCGACAGGGCCGTAATTCACCCCTCCACTTT.

The V gene is TRBV3-1 (or the pseudogene TRBV3-2), the J gene TRBJ2-7; a weak D match, TRBD1 (6 bases). V was trimmed by 3 bases and J by 5 bases, leaving 17 bases between them. The CDR3 loop spans 15 amino acids. The germline V gene has CDR1 LGHDT and CDR2 YNNKEL (reference sequence). The CDR3 reads CASSQGPGAGDEQYF. The CDR3 DNA is TGTGCCAGCAGCCAGGGGCCAGGGGCAGGGGACGAGCAGTACTTC.

The chain carries TRBV12-2 and TRBJ1-6. TRBV12-2 is deemed a pseudogene. The CDR3 extends over 18 amino acids. DNA of the CDR3: TGTGCAAGTCGCTTAACCGAAATGTGGAGCTCCTATAATTCACCCCTCCACTTT. The encoded protein is CASRLTEMWSSYNSPLHF.